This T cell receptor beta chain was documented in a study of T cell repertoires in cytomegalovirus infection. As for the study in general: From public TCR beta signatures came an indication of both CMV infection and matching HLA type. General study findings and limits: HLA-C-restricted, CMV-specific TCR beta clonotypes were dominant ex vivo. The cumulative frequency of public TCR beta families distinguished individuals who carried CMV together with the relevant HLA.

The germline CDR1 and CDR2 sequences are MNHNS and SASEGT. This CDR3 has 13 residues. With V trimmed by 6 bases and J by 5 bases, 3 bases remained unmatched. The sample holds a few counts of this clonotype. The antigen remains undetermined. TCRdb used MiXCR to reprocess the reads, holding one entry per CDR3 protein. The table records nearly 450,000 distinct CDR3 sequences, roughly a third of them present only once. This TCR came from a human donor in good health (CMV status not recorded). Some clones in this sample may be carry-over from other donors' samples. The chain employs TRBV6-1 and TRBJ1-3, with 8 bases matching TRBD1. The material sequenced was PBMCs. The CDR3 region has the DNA TGTGCCAGCAGACAGGGGGGGAGAAACACCATATATTTT. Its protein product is CASRQGGRNTIYF.